This T cell receptor (beta chain) was found in a study of shared clonotypes between healthy human individuals. Participating donors were healthy, HIV-negative adults free of recent acute infections or vaccinations. The method was immunoSEQ multiplex PCR; TCRdb's version includes in-frame clones alone and lacks a portion of them. The sample lists about 2.3 million clones, 85% to 95% occurring once. This CDR3 region has 17 residues. Germline V gene data show CDR1 as SGHTA and CDR2 as FQGTGA. The V and J ends lost 3 bases and 3 bases, in that order; junction bases with no gene match: 9. Study results and limitations: Relative to their counterparts shared across all four donors, non-shared clonotypes exhibited diminished generation probabilities.

As concerns this clone: Its antigen is unidentified.

This sequence joins TRBV7-3 and TRBJ2-3, with 10 bases aligning to TRBD2. The sequenced material came from naive CD4+ T cells from PBMCs. Subset reported: CD45RA+ positively selected. This TCR was sampled from a man aged 18 to 29 in good health. Some clones in this sample may be carry-over from other donors' samples. This CDR3 is CASSFFPSGRVTDTQYF. CDR3 nucleotide sequence: TGTGCCAGCAGCTTCTTTCCCAGCGGGAGGGTGACAGATACGCAGTATTTT.